What follows are 2 T cell receptor beta chains derived from one specimen sequenced in a study of cytomegalovirus exposure and HLA in healthy donors. Sequencing was performed with immunoSEQ multiplex PCR; in TCRdb, only in-frame clones are kept and a portion is missing. The sample includes about 150,000 clones, approximately 91% of them seen just once. Sequenced material: PBMCs. These receptors were taken from a woman under 30 in good health and CMV-seropositive.

The chain has TRBV10-3 and TRBJ2-7, with no clear D. V was shortened by 0 bases and J by 2 bases, with 5 bases between the two germline ends. Germline assignment: CDR1 ENHRY and CDR2 SYGVKD. The CDR3 is 13 residues long. The CDR3 spells CAISESAPYEQYF. For the CDR3, the DNA is TGTGCCATCAGTGAGTCGGCCCCCTACGAGCAGTACTTC.

This chain connects TRBV12-2 to TRBJ1-1; the D call TRBD1 from the table was never checked on the DNA. TRBV12-2 is deemed a pseudogene. CDR3 length: 15 residues. The CDR3 sequence: CASRPPDRMNTEAFF. CDR3 sequence (DNA): TGTGCAAGTCGCCCCCCCGACAGGATGAACACTGAAGCTTTCTTT.